This passage covers 25 T cell receptor beta chains from one sample sequenced in a study of CD8 T cells in ankylosing spondylitis. TCRdb processed the 5' RACE reads anew with MiXCR; each CDR3 protein has one entry. The sample carries about 130,000 distinct CDR3 sequences, over 6.5% recorded once. The source material was blood, either unsorted or a sorted T cell fraction (not recorded which). The receptors were sampled from a male donor with ankylosing spondylitis or in good health (not recorded which).

In its sample, this clonotype was seen many times. The chain is built from TRBV20-1 and TRBJ2-7; D perhaps matches TRBD2 (7 bases). Trimming took off 6 bases at V and 3 bases at J, with 15 bases between the two ends. CDR1 and CDR2 from the germline V gene are DFQATT and SNEGSKA (reference sequence). The CDR3 runs to 13 residues. The CDR3 DNA follows: TGCAGTGCACGCGGGGAGGGGGTCTACGAGCAGTACTTC. Translated: CSARGEGVYEQYF.

The table lists this clonotype with many counts. CDR3 in amino acids: CASSPSASVDTGELFF. DNA for the CDR3: TGCGCCAGCAGCCCCTCCGCTTCGGTGGACACCGGGGAGCTGTTTTTT. The rearrangement joins TRBV5-1 to TRBJ2-2; D ambiguous. The CDR3 loop spans 16 amino acids. CDR1 and CDR2 (germline): SGHRS, YFSETQ. Trimming cost V 4 bases and J 3 bases, with 16 bases left between them.

The genes are TRBV7-9 and TRBJ2-2, with D tentatively TRBD1 (6 bases). This CDR3 comprises 16 residues. Germline lookup yields CDR1 SEHNR and CDR2 FQNEAQ (reference sequence). Deletions cut 7 bases from V and 3 bases from J, with 18 bases between. The CDR3: CASTLRKTGHTGELFF. The CDR3 coding sequence is TGTGCCAGCACCCTCAGAAAGACAGGACACACCGGGGAGCTGTTTTTT.

This chain joins TRBV10-3 and TRBJ2-1; the D is unclear. Germline V gives CDR1 ENHRY, CDR2 SYGVKD. With 2 bases removed from V and 7 bases from J, the gap between germline ends came to 6 bases. The CDR3 has 12 residues. The CDR3 reads CAISEEGNEQFF. CDR3 bases: TGTGCCATCAGTGAGGAAGGGAATGAGCAGTTCTTC.

This clonotype was recorded at least ten times. The gene calls are TRBV5-5 and TRBJ1-1; no firm D call. V was cut by 2 bases and J by 4 bases, with 9 bases left in between. The CDR3 consists of 13 residues. Germline V gene data show CDR1 as SGHKS and CDR2 as YYEKEE (reference sequence). The CDR3 here is CASSFQTPTEAFF. As DNA, the CDR3 is TGTGCCAGCAGCTTTCAGACACCCACTGAAGCTTTCTTT.

In its sample, this clonotype was seen many times. This chain joins TRBV20-1 and TRBJ2-4; the match to TRBD1 covers 7 bases. After removal of 4 bases from V and 6 bases from J, the junction contained 3 bases not matched to a gene. In germline, CDR1 is DFQATT, CDR2 SNEGSKA (reference sequence). The CDR3 spans 12 residues. The CDR3 DNA reads TGCAGTGCTATACGACAGGGAAACATTCAGTACTTC. It codes for CSAIRQGNIQYF.

This clonotype was detected ten times or more. The V call is TRBV7-6, the J call TRBJ2-2; 7 positions agree with TRBD2. Germline V gene data show CDR1 as SGHVS and CDR2 as FNYEAQ. This CDR3 spans 15 amino acids. Trimming took 5 bases from V and 2 from J; bases not matched to a gene: 5. In DNA form, the CDR3 reads TGTGCCAGCAGCCCCGGGACTAAAAACACCGGGGAGCTGTTTTTT. This translates into CASSPGTKNTGELFF.

There are many counts of this clonotype. The chain employs TRBV20-1 and TRBJ1-2; D perhaps matches TRBD1 (5 bases). CDR3 size: 12 residues. Trimming took off 5 bases at V and 8 bases at J, with 15 bases between the two ends. Germline CDR1 is DFQATT and CDR2 is SNEGSKA (reference sequence). CDR3 region: CSARDLVLGYTF. The CDR3 coding sequence is TGCAGTGCTCGGGACCTGGTGCTGGGCTACACCTTC.

This clonotype was counted ten times or more. The chain joins TRBV12-3 or TRBV12-4 to TRBJ2-7, with D possibly matching TRBD2 (6 bases). V was cut by 1 base and J by 5 bases, with 18 bases left in between. The CDR3 length is 16 residues. In DNA, the CDR3 is TGTGCCAGCAGTTTAGTCGGAGAAGTTGGCGGGAACGAGCAGTACTTC. It translates to CASSLVGEVGGNEQYF.

This clonotype was counted at least ten times. The chain carries TRBV5-6 and TRBJ1-2, with 8 bases fitting TRBD1. The trim removed 4 bases at V and 4 bases at J, leaving 12 bases unmatched. CDR3 length equals 16 residues. Germline V gene sequence: CDR1 SGHDT, CDR2 YYEEEE. CDR3 sequence: CASSNYRQGTSYGYTF. The CDR3, as DNA: TGTGCCAGCAGCAATTACAGACAGGGGACCTCCTATGGCTACACCTTC.

This clonotype was picked up many times. The genes are TRBV5-1 and TRBJ1-2, with D hard to call. This CDR3 is built from 15 residues. The germline V gene encodes CDR1 SGHRS and CDR2 YFSETQ. With 0 bases removed from V and 1 base from J, the gap between germline ends came to 10 bases. Written as DNA, the CDR3 is TGCGCCAGCAGCTTGGACGGGTTTCTTAACTATGGCTACACCTTC. Its translation: CASSLDGFLNYGYTF. Together with reference TRBV5-1 and TRBJ1-2, the CDR3 gives the full variable domain: KAGVTQTPRYLIKTRGQQVTLSCSPISGHRSVSWYQQTPGQGLQFLFEYFSETQRNKGNFPGRFSGRQFSNSRSEMNVSTLELGDSALYLCASSLDGFLNYGYTFGSGTRLTVV.

This clonotype was counted ten times or more. V is TRBV4-1 and J is TRBJ2-4; D not resolved. The CDR3 totals 16 residues. Germline CDR1 reads MGHRA; CDR2 reads YSYEKL. The V gene lost 2 bases and the J gene lost 0 bases, with 11 bases spanning the gap. The CDR3 loop is CASSQPGSLAKNIQYF. DNA for the CDR3: TGCGCCAGCAGCCAACCCGGGTCTCTAGCCAAAAACATTCAGTACTTC.

This clonotype was counted many times. The CDR3: CASSLNWRDRGRDEQYF. Here the CDR3 DNA reads TGTGCCAGCAGCTTAAACTGGCGAGACAGGGGGCGAGACGAGCAGTACTTC. The gene calls are TRBV7-2 and TRBJ2-7; 10 nucleotides line up with TRBD1. The length of the CDR3 is 17 residues. Trimming removed 2 bases from V and 5 bases from J; junction bases left unmatched: 12. The germline V gene encodes CDR1 SGHTA and CDR2 FQGNSA. The full variable domain, rest sourced from reference TRBV7-2 and TRBJ2-7, is GAGVSQSPSNKVTEKGKDVELRCDPISGHTALYWYRQSLGQGLEFLIYFQGNSAPDKSGLPSDRFSAERTGGSVSTLTIQRTQQEDSAVYLCASSLNWRDRGRDEQYFGPGTRLTVT.

The chain carries TRBV18 and TRBJ2-5, with TRBD1 matching 7 bases. The trim removed 2 bases at V and 4 bases at J, leaving 7 bases unmatched. Germline values: CDR1 KGHSH, CDR2 LQKENI. The CDR3 is 15 residues long. CDR3 nucleotide sequence: TGTGCCAGCTCACCATTTGATACAGGGGCAGAGACCCAGTACTTC. This gives the protein CASSPFDTGAETQYF.

This clonotype appeared many times. The chain recombines TRBV5-1 with TRBJ2-3; D possibly uses TRBD1 or TRBD2 (6 bases each). CDR3 length equals 15 residues. Per germline, CDR1 SGHRS and CDR2 YFSETQ. V lost 0 bases, J lost 4 bases, and 12 bases lay in between. CDR3 amino acids: CASSLEGGRSDTQYF. The CDR3 bases are TGCGCCAGCAGCTTGGAGGGGGGCCGTTCAGATACGCAGTATTTT.

The chain is built from TRBV5-4 and TRBJ2-5; 7 positions match TRBD2. From germline, CDR1 is SGHNT and CDR2 YYREEE (reference sequence). The CDR3 consists of 14 residues. V lost 3 bases to trimming and J lost 4 bases; unmatched junction nucleotides: 6. CDR3 in amino acids: CASSSAGLGETQYF. CDR3 nucleotide sequence: TGTGCCAGCAGCTCAGCGGGGCTGGGAGAGACCCAGTACTTC.

There are many counts of this clonotype. This chain joins TRBV27 and TRBJ1-6, with TRBD1 identical over 7 bases. The V segment lost 7 bases and the J segment 5 bases; nucleotides outside the gene matches: 11. The germline V gene encodes CDR1 MNHEY and CDR2 SMNVEV (reference sequence). This CDR3 region has 16 residues. CDR3 DNA sequence: TGTGCCAGCACCTTAAGGCAGGGGGGAAATAATTCACCCCTCCACTTT. Protein product: CASTLRQGGNNSPLHF.

This clonotype has a count of ten or more. The chain is built from TRBV12-3 or TRBV12-4 and TRBJ1-5; D possibly corresponds to TRBD1 (5 bases). Trimming removed 2 bases from V and 4 bases from J, with 6 bases in between. The CDR3 consists of 13 residues. As DNA, the CDR3 is TGTGCCAGCAGTTTACCAGGGAATCAGCCCCAGCATTTT. It codes for CASSLPGNQPQHF.

This clonotype was detected ten times or more. The genes are TRBV11-2 and TRBJ2-5, with D possibly TRBD1 on 5 matching bases. The germline gives CDR1 SGHAT, CDR2 FQNNGV. The ends were cut back, 7 bases at V and 4 bases at J, with 16 bases in the middle. The CDR3 contains 14 residues. DNA of the CDR3: TGTGCCAGCACCGCCGTGTATAGGGGAGAGACCCAGTACTTC. It codes for CASTAVYRGETQYF.

This clonotype was counted ten times or more. The chain joins TRBV29-1 to TRBJ2-7, with 9 bases lining up with TRBD1. This CDR3 comprises 15 residues. Germline V lookup: CDR1 SQVTM, CDR2 ANQGSEA. The J segment lost 3 bases and the V segment lost 3 bases, leaving 9 bases of the junction unmatched. The CDR3 sequence is CSVETEQGALYEQYF. The CDR3 region has the DNA TGCAGCGTTGAGACCGAACAGGGGGCTCTCTACGAGCAGTACTTC.

This clonotype occurred many times. The V call is TRBV5-1, the J call TRBJ2-5; D may be TRBD1 (5 bases). The CDR3 has 15 residues. The ends were cut back, 0 bases at V and 5 bases at J, with 14 bases in the middle. CDR1 is SGHRS and CDR2 is YFSETQ in the germline V gene. The CDR3 loop is CASSLEGSGVETQYF. CDR3 in DNA: TGCGCCAGCAGCTTGGAGGGGTCTGGGGTCGAGACCCAGTACTTC. Full variable domain (missing parts from reference TRBV5-1 and TRBJ2-5): KAGVTQTPRYLIKTRGQQVTLSCSPISGHRSVSWYQQTPGQGLQFLFEYFSETQRNKGNFPGRFSGRQFSNSRSEMNVSTLELGDSALYLCASSLEGSGVETQYFGPGTRLLVL.

The V and J genes are TRBV3-1 and TRBJ2-1, with D perhaps given as TRBD1 or TRBD2 (5 bases each). Germline values: CDR1 LGHDT, CDR2 YNNKEL (reference sequence). Deletions cut 4 bases from V and 4 bases from J, with 11 bases between. The CDR3 has 14 residues. CDR3 loop: CASSLRDEYNEQFF. The DNA for the CDR3 is TGTGCCAGCAGCCTACGGGACGAGTACAATGAGCAGTTCTTC.

This clonotype was seen repeatedly, ten times or more. This chain connects TRBV5-1 to TRBJ2-5, with 9 bases aligning to TRBD1. CDR1 is SGHRS and CDR2 is YFSETQ in the germline V gene. V lost 0 bases, J lost 5 bases, and 8 bases stayed unmatched. The CDR3 has 16 amino acids. As DNA, the CDR3 is TGCGCCAGCAGCTTGGTGGGGACAGGGTTAACGGAGACCCAGTACTTC. Residues: CASSLVGTGLTETQYF.

There are many counts of this clonotype. This chain joins TRBV9 and TRBJ2-3, with 7 bases aligning to TRBD2. CDR1 and CDR2 (germline): SGDLS, YYNGEE. This CDR3 is 15 amino acids long. Unmatched junction bases numbered 8, after V lost 3 bases and J lost 4 bases. The CDR3 region is CASSGGAGDSDTQYF. In DNA form, the CDR3 reads TGTGCCAGCAGCGGAGGTGCGGGGGATTCAGATACGCAGTATTTT.

This clonotype was detected many times. The chain carries TRBV5-1 and TRBJ2-1, with 7 bases matching TRBD2. Germline V lookup: CDR1 SGHRS, CDR2 YFSETQ. With V trimmed by 3 bases and J by 3 bases, 12 bases remained unmatched. This CDR3 spans 17 amino acids. The CDR3 sequence: CASSWAGPSGDYNEQFF. DNA of the CDR3: TGCGCCAGCAGCTGGGCAGGGCCTAGCGGAGACTACAATGAGCAGTTCTTC.